The rows below give T cell receptor beta chains drawn from one sample of a study of blood T cells in healthy people across ages. TCRdb redid the calling of the 5' RACE reads with MiXCR, one entry per CDR3 protein. The data show over a million distinct CDR3 sequences, with approximately 39% seen just once and under 5% held by the top ten. The source material was blood. These receptor sequences come from a woman under 30 in good health. CDR3s include the opening cysteine and the closing phenylalanine or tryptophan. D genes are given only for firm matches. Part of the rows lack a size; the others show once, few, many or a class for expanded clones.

cdr3_length clone_size j_call d_call v_call cdr3_aa cdr3_nt
14 - TRBJ2-7 - TRBV6-1 CASSEGVGIYEQYF TGTGCCAGCAGTGAAGGGGTAGGGATCTACGAGCAGTACTTC
18 - TRBJ2-1 TRBD2 TRBV20-1 CSATPSVAGEVSYNEQFF TGCAGTGCTACCCCCTCAGTAGCGGGAGAAGTTTCCTACAATGAGCAGTTCTTC
19 - TRBJ2-4 TRBD1 TRBV4-3 CASSQVPGPGQGVANIQYF TGCGCCAGCAGCCAAGTTCCCGGCCCGGGGCAGGGGGTAGCAAACATTCAGTACTTC
14 many TRBJ2-3 - TRBV28 CASSYRSDPDTQYF TGTGCCAGCAGTTACAGGTCTGACCCAGATACGCAGTATTTT
16 - TRBJ2-3 TRBD2 TRBV9 CASSVGVSGGSDTQYF TGTGCCAGCAGCGTAGGTGTTAGCGGGGGATCAGATACGCAGTATTTT
16 - TRBJ1-2 TRBD1 TRBV2 CASTRQGLATNYGYTF TGTGCCAGCACTAGACAGGGCCTCGCTACTAACTATGGCTACACCTTC
13 few TRBJ2-1 TRBD2 TRBV6-2/TRBV6-3 CASSSRTSDEQFF TGTGCCAGCAGTTCCAGGACTAGCGATGAGCAGTTCTTC
11 - TRBJ2-1 TRBD2 TRBV20-1 CSASVLAEQFF TGCAGTGCTAGTGTACTAGCGGAGCAGTTCTTC
16 - TRBJ2-7 TRBD2 TRBV7-2 CASSRTSVISYNEQYF TGTGCCAGCAGCAGGACTAGCGTCATCTCCTACAATGAGCAGTACTTC
14 few TRBJ1-2 - TRBV20-1 CSARAATINYGYTF TGCAGTGCTAGGGCTGCGACTATTAACTATGGCTACACCTTC
13 many TRBJ1-4 - TRBV5-1 CASSLRINEKLFF TGCGCCAGCAGCCTAAGGATTAATGAAAAACTGTTTTTT
12 - TRBJ2-1 - TRBV9 CASSSGQETQFF TGTGCCAGCAGTAGCGGACAAGAGACCCAGTTCTTC
16 - TRBJ2-1 - TRBV6-2/TRBV6-3 CASSYTRGSSYNEQFF TGTGCCAGCAGTTACACCAGGGGAAGCTCCTACAATGAGCAGTTCTTC
14 - TRBJ2-7 TRBD1 TRBV2 CARRTGGAYNEQYF TGTGCCAGGAGGACAGGGGGCGCATACAATGAGCAGTACTTC
13 - TRBJ2-7 - TRBV6-1 CAIAQGPSYEQYF TGTGCCATCGCCCAGGGGCCCTCCTACGAGCAGTACTTC
17 - TRBJ1-1 TRBD1 TRBV10-3 CAISVGTGGAWGTEAFF TGTGCCATCAGTGTCGGGACAGGGGGCGCCTGGGGCACTGAAGCTTTCTTT
15 few TRBJ2-3 - TRBV9 CASSPRMGGADTQYF TGTGCCAGCAGCCCCCGGATGGGGGGCGCAGATACGCAGTATTTT
15 - TRBJ2-3 - TRBV3-1 CASSQAGRSTDTQYF TGTGCCAGCAGCCAAGCAGGGAGATCCACAGATACGCAGTATTTT
11 - TRBJ2-1 - TRBV20-1 CSANYYNEQFF TGCAGTGCTAACTACTACAATGAGCAGTTCTTC
16 - TRBJ1-3 TRBD1 TRBV12-3/TRBV12-4 CASSLRDRSSGNTIYF TGTGCCAGCAGTCTCCGGGACAGAAGCTCTGGAAACACCATATATTTT
13 - TRBJ2-7 - TRBV20-1 CSAPGRGYNEQYF TGCAGTGCCCCGGGACGGGGTTACAATGAGCAGTACTTC
13 - TRBJ2-1 - TRBV30 CAWSTGPYNEQFF TGTGCCTGGAGCACGGGACCTTACAATGAGCAGTTCTTC
16 few TRBJ2-3 TRBD2 TRBV12-3/TRBV12-4 CASTGTSGTSTDTQYF TGTGCCAGCACCGGGACTAGCGGGACTAGCACAGATACGCAGTATTTT
14 - TRBJ2-7 - TRBV9 CASSVVGDPYEQYF TGTGCCAGCAGCGTAGTTGGGGACCCCTACGAGCAGTACTTC
15 - TRBJ2-5 - TRBV27 CASSRLWAPQETQYF TGTGCCAGCAGTCGACTCTGGGCACCCCAAGAGACCCAGTACTTC
12 - TRBJ2-1 - TRBV4-1 CASSQLGHEQFF TGCGCCAGCAGCCAATTAGGGCATGAGCAGTTCTTC
13 - TRBJ2-1 TRBD2 TRBV20-1 CSAIRAGGNEQFF TGCAGTGCGATCCGAGCGGGGGGGAATGAGCAGTTCTTC
14 few TRBJ1-1 - TRBV29-1 CSVEVGGPNTEAFF TGCAGCGTTGAGGTAGGGGGGCCGAACACTGAAGCTTTCTTT
14 few TRBJ2-1 - TRBV12-3/TRBV12-4 CASRPALSYNEQFF TGTGCCAGCAGACCCGCTCTGTCCTACAATGAGCAGTTCTTC